Listed below are T cell receptor beta chains from one sample, sequenced in a study of blood T cell repertoires in COVID-19. TCRdb's copy holds only in-frame clones and misses some; the assay was immunoSEQ multiplex PCR. The sample records more than 300,000 clones, around nine tenths being singletons. Sequencing was carried out using PBMCs or T cells enriched from blood (not recorded which). All receptors come from a woman aged 25 to 39 who had been exposed to COVID-19. Both conserved end residues are part of each CDR3. The order of the fields is clone size, J gene, V gene, D gene, CDR3 protein, CDR3 DNA. A D gene is named only where the DNA matches it firmly. Expanded clones get a size class; other rows say once, few or many, or leave the size out.

>-|TRBJ1-5|TRBV19|TRBD1
CATDYRSGGNQPQHF
TGTGCCACCGACTACAGATCAGGGGGGAATCAGCCCCAGCATTTT
>-|TRBJ2-2|TRBV6-5|TRBD1
CASSYPSRQGWKLFF
TGTGCCAGCAGTTACCCCTCACGACAGGGGTGGAAGCTGTTTTTT
>-|TRBJ2-3|TRBV11-2|-
CASSTEAGASHTQYF
TGTGCCAGCAGCACGGAGGCGGGGGCGTCTCATACGCAGTATTTT
>-|TRBJ2-1|TRBV30|TRBD2
CAWSVTAGVEFF
TGTGCCTGGAGTGTAACAGCGGGGGTCGAGTTCTTC
>once|TRBJ2-5|TRBV5-1|-
CASSLNPNRGSQETQYF
TGCGCCAGCAGCTTGAACCCTAATCGGGGGTCCCAAGAGACCCAGTACTTC
>-|TRBJ2-3|TRBV28|TRBD1
CASSLRGGQDTQYF
TGTGCCAGCAGTTTACGAGGGGGCCAAGATACGCAGTATTTT
>-|TRBJ2-7|TRBV27|TRBD1
CASSRTGQGAFGDEQYF
TGTGCCAGCAGTCGGACTGGACAGGGGGCGTTCGGGGACGAGCAGTACTTC
>-|TRBJ1-2|TRBV9|-
CASSVAGANYGYTF
TGTGCCAGCAGCGTAGCGGGGGCTAACTATGGCTACACCTTC
>-|TRBJ2-7|TRBV4-2|TRBD1
CASSQAGTGPYEQYF
TGTGCCAGCAGCCAGGCCGGGACAGGGCCCTACGAGCAGTACTTC
>-|TRBJ1-3|TRBV5-4|-
CASSLDRLPGLSGNTIYF
TGTGCCAGCAGCTTAGACAGGCTCCCTGGGCTCTCTGGAAACACCATATATTTT
>-|TRBJ1-2|TRBV12-3/TRBV12-4|-
CASGPISDYGYTF
TGTGCCAGCGGTCCGATTAGCGACTATGGCTACACCTTC
>-|TRBJ1-6|TRBV3-1/TRBV3-2|-
CASSRLQGANSPLHF
TGTGCCAGCAGCCGTCTACAGGGCGCCAATTCACCCCTCCACTTT
>once|TRBJ2-2|TRBV7-2|TRBD2
CASSFRGGVNTGELFF
TGTGCCAGCAGCTTCCGCGGGGGGGTCAACACCGGGGAGCTGTTTTTT
>-|TRBJ2-7|TRBV5-1|TRBD1
CASSRGQGMGTYEQYF
TGCGCCAGCAGCCGAGGACAGGGCATGGGGACCTACGAGCAGTACTTC
>-|TRBJ2-5|TRBV5-8|TRBD2
CASSFRGGETQYF
TGTGCCAGCAGCTTTCGGGGGGGGGAGACCCAGTACTTC
>-|TRBJ2-7|TRBV19|TRBD1
CASNRGQGAYEQYF
TGTGCCAGTAACAGGGGACAGGGAGCCTACGAGCAGTACTTC
>-|TRBJ2-3|TRBV6-5|TRBD2
CASRETSGKDTQYF
TGTGCCAGCAGAGAGACTAGCGGGAAGGATACGCAGTATTTT
>-|TRBJ1-1|TRBV25-1|-
CASRSLGDTEAFF
TGTGCCAGCAGGAGTTTAGGGGACACTGAAGCTTTCTTT
>-|TRBJ1-6|TRBV19|-
CASQNTGSDSPLHF
TGTGCCAGCCAGAATACAGGGTCGGATTCACCCCTCCACTTT
>few|TRBJ1-1|TRBV19|-
CASSPGRGMLMNTEAFF
TGTGCCAGTAGTCCGGGCAGGGGTATGCTTATGAACACTGAAGCTTTCTTT
>-|TRBJ2-7|TRBV7-9|TRBD1
CASSGQGSAYEQYF
TGTGCCAGCAGCGGACAGGGGTCCGCCTACGAGCAGTACTTC
>-|TRBJ2-3|TRBV19|-
CASSPLGSDTQYF
TGTGCCAGTAGTCCGCTAGGCTCAGATACGCAGTATTTT
>once|TRBJ1-3|TRBV2|-
CASRRDSGNTIYF
TGTGCCAGCAGGAGGGACTCTGGAAACACCATATATTTT
>-|TRBJ2-1|TRBV2|TRBD2
CAGPRGGLRNEQFF
TGTGCCGGACCTCGGGGGGGGCTGAGGAATGAGCAGTTCTTC
>-|TRBJ1-5|TRBV19|-
CASSIVQVYQPQHF
TGTGCCAGTAGTATAGTACAAGTATATCAGCCCCAGCATTTT
>-|TRBJ2-2|TRBV5-4|-
CASSPSNTGELFF
TGTGCCAGCAGCCCTTCGAACACCGGGGAGCTGTTTTTT
>-|TRBJ1-1|TRBV19|-
CASRTAMNTEAFF
TGTGCCTCCCGGACAGCCATGAACACTGAAGCTTTCTTT
>-|TRBJ1-2|TRBV29-1|TRBD1
CSVWGTANYGYTF
TGCAGCGTCTGGGGGACAGCGAACTATGGCTACACCTTC
>-|TRBJ2-5|TRBV5-4|TRBD2
CASSQGLAGSGLETQYF
TGTGCCAGCAGCCAGGGACTAGCGGGTTCCGGTTTAGAGACCCAGTACTTC